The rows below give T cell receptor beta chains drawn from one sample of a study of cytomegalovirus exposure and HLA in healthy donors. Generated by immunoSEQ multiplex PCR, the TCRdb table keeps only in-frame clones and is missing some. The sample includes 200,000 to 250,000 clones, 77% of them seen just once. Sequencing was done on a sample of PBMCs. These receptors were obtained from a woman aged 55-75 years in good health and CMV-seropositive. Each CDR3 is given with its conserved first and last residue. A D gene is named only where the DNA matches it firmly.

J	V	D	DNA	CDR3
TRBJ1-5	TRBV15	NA	TGTGCCACCAGCACCCTACAGGGCCCTCAGCCCCAGCATTTT	CATSTLQGPQPQHF
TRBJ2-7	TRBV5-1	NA	TGCGCCAGCAGCTTGGGAGGTAGCTCAAGCTCCTACGAGCAGTACTTC	CASSLGGSSSSYEQYF
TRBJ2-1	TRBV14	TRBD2	TGTGCCAGCAGCCAAACGCGGGGGGCCCATTACAATGAGCAGTTCTTC	CASSQTRGAHYNEQFF
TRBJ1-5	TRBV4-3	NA	TGCGCCAGCAGCCAAACCAGTGGTCAGCCCCAGCATTTT	CASSQTSGQPQHF
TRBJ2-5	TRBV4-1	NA	TGCGCCAGCAGCCTCAGGGCGAGGGGACTGGGGCAAGAGACCCAGTACTTC	CASSLRARGLGQETQYF
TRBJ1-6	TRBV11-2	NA	TGTGCCAGCAGCTTATTCGTGGGGGCGAGTAATTCACCCCTCCACTTT	CASSLFVGASNSPLHF
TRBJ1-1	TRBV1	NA	TGCACCAGCAGCCTTCACAGGGAAGGAAGGGCTGAAGCTTTCTTT	CTSSLHREGRAEAFF
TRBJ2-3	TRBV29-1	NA	TGCAGCGTTGAAGGAGCTGCGGGAAACCCAGATACGCAGTATTTT	CSVEGAAGNPDTQYF
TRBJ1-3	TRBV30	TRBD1	TGTGCCTGGAGTATGGGCGGAGGGGGCGGAAACACCATATATTTT	CAWSMGGGGGNTIYF
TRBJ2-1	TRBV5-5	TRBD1	TGTGCCAGCAGCATGGGACAGTACAATGAGCAGTTCTTC	CASSMGQYNEQFF
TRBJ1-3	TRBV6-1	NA	TGTGCCAGCAGTGAAGTAGGGGGGGACACCATATATTTT	CASSEVGGDTIYF
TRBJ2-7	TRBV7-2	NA	TGTGCCAGCAGTCAAAATGGACAGACCTACGAGCAGTACTTC	CASSQNGQTYEQYF
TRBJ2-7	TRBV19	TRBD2	TGTGCCAGTAGTGGACTAGCATACTACGAGCAGTACTTC	CASSGLAYYEQYF